This T cell receptor (beta chain) was identified during a study of blood T cell repertoires in COVID-19. On the study more broadly: The cDNA or gDNA used as material had been derived from T cells, B-cell-depleted T cells, or PBMCs.

CDR3 length: 17 amino acids. V dropped 0 bases and J dropped 5; count of bases not matched to a gene: 11. CDR1 is LNHNV and CDR2 is YYDKDF in the germline V gene (reference sequence). Original processing methods: Quantification of nucleated cells was approximated via reference gene primer amplification. This table comes from immunoSEQ multiplex PCR, and its TCRdb copy is limited to in-frame clones, with some not included. V, J and clone size reflect that table, while D and trimming were determined from the DNA. The profile shows around 230,000 clones, 70% to 90% of them singletons. The receptor was isolated from a woman aged 40 to 50 with acute COVID-19. This rearrangement joins TRBV15 to TRBJ2-7, with 9 positions matching TRBD2. What was sequenced was PBMCs or T cells enriched from blood (not recorded which). The CDR3 region is CATSRDHRREGPHEQYV. The CDR3 bases are TGTGCCACCAGCAGAGATCACAGGCGGGAGGGCCCCCACGAGCAGTACGTC.